This T cell receptor beta chain was captured by sequencing in a study of blood T cells in healthy people across ages. Trimming at V came to 4 bases and at J to 0 bases, leaving 6 bases not matched to a gene. CDR3 length: 16 residues. CDR1 is SGHKS and CDR2 is YYEKEE in the germline V gene (reference sequence). The study, taken as a whole, reports: Samples with more naive T cells showed higher observed beta diversity. Both higher diversity and more naive CD4+ cells marked long-lived donors when set against aged donors. Underestimates were what the diversity estimates from one million T cells were considered to be.

A second 7 to 11 cycle PCR used barcoded and J-beta primers. Via MiXCR, TCRdb re-called the 5' RACE reads, giving one row per CDR3 protein. The sample has around 800,000 distinct CDR3 sequences; around half are singletons. This clonotype was seen only a few times. What it binds is not known. The TCR sequence derives from a man at least 80 years old in good health. The material sequenced was blood. The V gene is TRBV5-5, the J gene TRBJ1-4, with 7 bases that match TRBD1. The CDR3: CASSPVGQATNEKLFF. The CDR3 coding sequence is TGTGCCAGCAGCCCGGTAGGACAGGCAACTAATGAAAAACTGTTTTTT.